This T cell receptor (beta chain) comes out of a study of CD8 T cells in Susac syndrome. V was cut by 5 bases and J by 4 bases, with 20 bases left in between. This CDR3 has 16 residues. Looked up from germline, CDR1 is SQVTM and CDR2 is ANQGSEA. An amount of RNA that ranged from about 0.45 to 1 ug was reverse transcribed with random hexamers. TCRdb re-derived calls from the immunoSEQ multiplex PCR reads in MiXCR, one entry per CDR3 protein. The table lists approximately 200,000 distinct CDR3 sequences, approximately 95% of them singletons. The sequence was obtained from a human donor with multiple sclerosis. This chain uses TRBV29-1 with TRBJ1-4, with a tentative D call TRBD1 (5 bases). What was sequenced was CD4+ T cells from PBMCs. The CDR3 nucleotides are TGCAGCGTTCTCGTCGGGACGGGAGGCGATAATGAAAAACTGTTTTTT. This gives the protein CSVLVGTGGDNEKLFF.